This T cell receptor beta chain appears in the sequencing data of a study of shared clonotypes between healthy human individuals. Naive-designated CD8 cells lacked CD45RO, were positively enriched for CCR7, and omitted terminally differentiated effector memory CD45RA+ cells. CDR3 length equals 15 residues. The germline CDR1 and CDR2 sequences are MNHNS and SASEGT. J was trimmed by 2 bases and V by 4 bases; bases with no gene match: 4. Sequencing was performed with immunoSEQ multiplex PCR; in TCRdb, only in-frame clones are kept and a portion is missing. The table includes roughly 2,000,000 clones, around 96% detected once.

The sequence derives from a man aged 18 to 35 in good health. The chain recombines TRBV6-1 with TRBJ2-1; 8 nucleotides line up with TRBD1. The sequencing sample was made of naive CD8+ T cells sorted from blood. The CDR3 loop is CASSGAGGTYNEQFF. DNA for the CDR3: TGTGCCAGCAGTGGGGCAGGGGGCACCTACAATGAGCAGTTCTTC.